This T cell receptor (beta chain) was found in a study of T-cell reconstitution after alpha-beta-depleted transplantation in children (dated by TCRdb to 2015 to 2016). As for the study more broadly: Using TCR repertoire profiling, the study followed T-cell immune reconstitution in a quantitative way in children after TCRalphabeta/CD19-depleted allogeneic hematopoietic cell transplantation. Paper-wide results and their limitations: In some patients, the high TCRbeta diversity seen at day 60 was put down to recipient T cells and intrathymic progenitors that had survived conditioning. Over subsequent months, a decline in hyperexpanded clone frequencies was noted, and after one year, T-cell counts and TCRbeta diversity were mostly ascribed to newly produced T cells. The apparently early alphabetaT-cell count recovery about two months after transplant was reportedly dependent on only several hundred rapidly expanded clones derived from non-depleted graft cells.

The meaning of the sample's treatment or condition label: allogeneic hematopoietic cell transplantation with graft depleted of TCRalphabeta T cells and CD19 B cells. The transplant recipients were children given TCRalphabeta/CD19-depleted allogeneic hematopoietic cell grafts. Trimming removed 6 bases from V and 5 bases from J, leaving 4 bases between the germline ends. Including cysteine and phenylalanine, the CDR3 has 10 amino acids. Only the CDR3 DNA stays, 30 bases, in frame from base 1. The germline V gene encodes CDR1 SNHLY and CDR2 FYNNEI. This clonotype has only a few counts. It has no known antigen specificity. One base away there is no much larger clone; base qualities are not given. The receptor library was made with PCR. Data came from an Illumina HiSeq 2500. To normalize quantification of the TCRbeta repertoire, the TCR libraries were built with molecular barcoding that relied on unique molecular identifiers. TCRdb applied fastp at Q25 and MiXCR to the public reads, then kept only in-frame beta chains. CDR3 protein sequences are deduplicated, and each keeps its most common genes and DNA. Here the sample has about 900,000 distinct CDR3 sequences; about 29% occur a single time. The ten largest clones capture over 25% of the sample.

The rearranged chain carries TRBV2 and TRBJ2-5, with the D segment identity uncertain. This clonotype was sampled from a boy under three years old who had a stem cell transplant for SCID, so the T cells may come from the graft donor. This specimen consisted of PBMCs, mostly from graft donor cells, obtained 360 days after TCRalphabeta/CD19-depleted stem cell transplant. In nucleotides, the sequence is TGTGCCAGCAGGAGCGAGACCCAGTACTTC. Its coded protein is CASRSETQYF.